These T cell receptor beta chains were read from a single sample in a study of identical twins. One entry per CDR3 protein, called by TCRdb with MiXCR from the 5' RACE reads. The data contain 1.5 million to 2 million distinct CDR3 sequences, about 30% of them singletons. The specimen was cord blood. These TCRs come from a newborn girl in good health. CDR3s include the opening cysteine and the closing phenylalanine or tryptophan. D genes are given only for firm matches. Expanded clones are given a class, and other clones once, few, many or no size at all.

>TRBJ1-2|15|TRBV27|.|.
CASSLRTPTNYGYTF
TGTGCCAGCAGTTTACGGACCCCAACTAACTATGGCTACACCTTC
>TRBJ1-4|17|TRBV7-8|.|few
CASSYKRATATNEKLFF
TGTGCCAGCAGCTATAAGAGAGCGACCGCAACTAATGAAAAACTGTTTTTT
>TRBJ2-1|12|TRBV2|TRBD1|.
CASSHDRAQQFF
TGTGCCAGCAGTCATGACAGGGCCCAGCAGTTCTTC
>TRBJ2-7|16|TRBV3-1|TRBD2|.
CASSQGIASGIYEQYF
TGTGCCAGCAGCCAAGGGATCGCAAGCGGGATATACGAGCAGTACTTC
>TRBJ2-1|17|TRBV7-7|.|few
CASSLAPWQGNDNEQFF
TGTGCTAGCAGCTTAGCTCCGTGGCAGGGAAACGACAATGAGCAGTTCTTC
>TRBJ1-2|14|TRBV27|.|many
CASSFGGRDYGYTF
TGTGCCAGCAGTTTTGGGGGCAGGGACTATGGCTACACCTTC
>TRBJ1-2|14|TRBV7-2|.|many
CASSNRTANYGYTF
TGTGCCAGCAGCAACCGGACAGCTAACTATGGCTACACCTTC
>TRBJ2-1|16|TRBV5-1|TRBD2|many
CASSFFSGGSGNEQFF
TGCGCCAGCAGCTTCTTTAGCGGGGGATCGGGCAATGAGCAGTTCTTC
>TRBJ2-7|13|TRBV6-2/TRBV6-3|TRBD1|.
CAIRATGGHEQYF
TGTGCCATTAGGGCTACAGGGGGTCATGAGCAGTACTTC
>TRBJ1-1|15|TRBV7-9|.|few
CASSFIREEDTEAFF
TGTGCCAGCAGCTTTATCCGTGAAGAAGACACTGAAGCTTTCTTT
>TRBJ1-2|12|TRBV3-1|.|.
CASSQARLGYTF
TGTGCCAGCAGCCAAGCTAGGCTTGGCTACACCTTC
>TRBJ1-2|15|TRBV9|TRBD1|few
CASSVGGQLNYGYTF
TGTGCCAGCAGCGTAGGGGGACAGCTTAACTATGGCTACACCTTC
>TRBJ2-7|13|TRBV2|.|.
CASIGGVSYEQYF
TGTGCCAGCATTGGCGGGGTCTCCTACGAGCAGTACTTC
>TRBJ1-1|14|TRBV10-3|TRBD1|.
CAIRGTGMNTEAFF
TGTGCCATCAGGGGGACAGGGATGAACACTGAAGCTTTCTTT
>TRBJ1-1|15|TRBV7-8|TRBD1|few
CASSTRTGANTEAFF
TGTGCCAGCAGCACCAGGACAGGGGCGAACACTGAAGCTTTCTTT
>TRBJ2-7|14|TRBV10-3|.|.
CASRLSGAAYEQYF
TGTGCCAGCAGGCTTAGCGGAGCCGCCTACGAGCAGTACTTC
>TRBJ2-7|14|TRBV9|.|few
CASSVEIGAYEQYF
TGTGCCAGCAGCGTAGAAATCGGAGCCTACGAGCAGTACTTC
>TRBJ2-1|13|TRBV6-2/TRBV6-3|.|.
CASTRRSFNEQFF
TGTGCCAGCACCAGGCGGTCATTCAATGAGCAGTTCTTC
>TRBJ1-1|13|TRBV20-1|.|.
CSASFSQPTEAFF
TGCAGTGCTAGTTTCAGCCAGCCTACTGAAGCTTTCTTT
>TRBJ1-2|15|TRBV7-9|.|few
CASSLAGYSNYGYTF
TGTGCCAGCAGCTTAGCCGGATACTCTAACTATGGCTACACCTTC
>TRBJ1-5|15|TRBV6-6|.|few
CASRPGSRDGQPQHF
TGTGCCAGCAGACCTGGTTCAAGGGACGGTCAGCCCCAGCATTTT
>TRBJ1-4|15|TRBV20-1|TRBD1|few
CSARDRGQGGRKLFF
TGCAGTGCTAGAGATCGGGGACAGGGGGGCCGAAAACTGTTTTTT
>TRBJ2-7|14|TRBV18|TRBD2|.
CASTIAGNSYEQYF
TGTGCCAGCACCATAGCGGGGAACTCCTACGAGCAGTACTTC
>TRBJ2-7|15|TRBV25-1|.|few
CASSEYLKGHYEQYF
TGTGCCAGCAGTGAATACCTAAAGGGCCACTACGAGCAGTACTTC
>TRBJ2-5|14|TRBV6-5|.|.
CASSPNYDYNEQYF
TGTGCCAGCAGCCCGAACTACGATTACAATGAGCAGTACTTC
>TRBJ2-4|17|TRBV25-1|TRBD2|once
CASSEKTSGRSYNEQYF
TGTGCCAGCAGTGAAAAGACTAGCGGGAGGTCCTACAATGAGCAGTACTTC
>TRBJ1-1|15|TRBV4-1|.|.
CASSPRGAAKTEAFF
TGCGCCAGCAGCCCTCGGGGCGCCGCGAAGACTGAAGCTTTCTTT
>TRBJ1-4|14|TRBV29-1|TRBD1|few
CSGLRQGPSEKLFF
TGCAGCGGCCTCAGACAGGGGCCCAGTGAAAAACTGTTTTTT
>TRBJ2-1|13|TRBV20-1|TRBD2|.
CSATRGGFSEQFF
TGCAGTGCTACGCGGGGGGGGTTCTCTGAGCAGTTCTTC
>TRBJ1-1|16|TRBV18|.|.
CASSPRQRAANTEAFF
TGTGCCAGCTCACCTCGACAAAGGGCCGCGAACACTGAAGCTTTCTTT
>TRBJ1-5|14|TRBV19|.|.
CASSIASPNQPQHF
TGTGCCAGTAGTATCGCGAGCCCAAATCAGCCCCAGCATTTT
>TRBJ1-2|15|TRBV12-3/TRBV12-4|.|.
CASSFEGQPTYGYTF
TGTGCCAGCAGTTTCGAAGGACAGCCAACCTATGGCTACACCTTC
>TRBJ2-3|13|TRBV3-1|.|few
CASSQALQDTQYF
TGTGCCAGCAGCCAAGCCCTACAAGATACGCAGTATTTT
>TRBJ2-7|13|TRBV20-1|.|.
CSARSDTPYEQYF
TGCAGTGCTAGATCGGACACACCTTACGAGCAGTACTTC
>TRBJ2-7|15|TRBV7-2|.|many
CASSFIYASSYEQYF
TGTGCCAGCAGCTTTATCTACGCTAGCTCCTACGAGCAGTACTTC
>TRBJ1-2|15|TRBV28|TRBD1|.
CASSPPDRGNYGYTF
TGTGCCAGCAGTCCACCGGACAGGGGGAACTATGGCTACACCTTC
>TRBJ2-7|12|TRBV5-6|.|many
CASSLNGHEQYF
TGTGCCAGCAGCTTGAACGGGCACGAGCAGTACTTC
>TRBJ1-2|13|TRBV20-1|TRBD1|.
CSARPGGNYGYTF
TGCAGTGCTAGACCAGGGGGGAACTATGGCTACACCTTC
>TRBJ2-7|13|TRBV28|TRBD1|many
CASSFGQVYEQYF
TGTGCCAGCAGTTTTGGACAGGTCTACGAGCAGTACTTC
>TRBJ2-3|15|TRBV2|.|.
CASSEGAWRGDTQYF
TGTGCTAGCAGTGAAGGGGCCTGGAGGGGAGATACGCAGTATTTT
>TRBJ2-7|12|TRBV6-6|.|few
CASSYSREWQYF
TGTGCCAGCAGTTACTCTCGCGAGTGGCAGTACTTC
>TRBJ2-2|18|TRBV3-1|TRBD1|.
CASSQSLLGQGNTGELFF
TGTGCCAGCAGCCAATCCCTCTTGGGACAGGGGAACACCGGGGAGCTGTTTTTT
>TRBJ1-3|17|TRBV13|TRBD1|few
CASSPWTGGRSGNTIYF
TGTGCCAGCAGCCCCTGGACAGGGGGCCGCTCTGGAAACACCATATATTTT
>TRBJ2-2|14|TRBV20-1|TRBD1|.
CSAQWTGGSGELFF
TGCAGTGCCCAGTGGACAGGGGGGAGCGGGGAGCTGTTTTTT
>TRBJ2-3|15|TRBV5-1|TRBD2|.
CASATGLDGTDTQYF
TGCGCCAGCGCGACGGGACTAGACGGTACAGATACGCAGTATTTT
>TRBJ2-7|17|TRBV11-2|.|.
CASSRTGFSSGSNEQYF
TGTGCCAGCAGCCGGACAGGGTTCAGTAGCGGGAGTAATGAGCAGTACTTC
>TRBJ1-5|17|TRBV2|TRBD1|few
CASRNRTGGFRNQPQHF
TGTGCCAGCAGAAACCGGACAGGGGGCTTTCGGAATCAGCCCCAGCATTTT
>TRBJ1-5|12|TRBV6-1|.|.
CASSATRQPQHF
TGTGCCAGCAGCGCCACAAGACAGCCCCAGCATTTT
>TRBJ1-5|20|TRBV6-1|TRBD1|.
CASSEVPGTGCQASNQPQHF
TGTGCCAGCAGTGAAGTCCCCGGGACAGGGTGTCAGGCAAGCAATCAGCCCCAGCATTTT